This passage covers 12 T cell receptor beta chains from one sample sequenced in a study of T-cell reconstitution after alpha-beta-depleted transplantation in children. Preparation of the TCRbeta library involved a method that used unique molecular identifiers. TCRdb redid the calling of the PCR reads with MiXCR, one entry per CDR3 protein. The sample lists a few hundred thousand distinct CDR3 sequences, roughly a quarter occurring once. The sequenced sample was PBMCs, mostly from graft donor cells, obtained 360 days after TCRalphabeta/CD19-depleted stem cell transplant. These receptors all come from a female patient aged 2 to 10 who had a stem cell transplant for congenital amegakaryocytic thrombocytopenia, so the T cells may come from the graft donor.

The chain recombines TRBV20-1 with TRBJ2-5; possible D gene TRBD2, 6 bases. Trimming left V 6 bases short and J 1 base short, with 12 bases between. Germline CDR1 reads DFQATT; CDR2 reads SNEGSKA (reference sequence). The CDR3 is 13 residues long. CDR3 in DNA: TGCAGTGCAGGGGACTTCCCCCAAGAGACCCAGTACTTC. Translating gives CSAGDFPQETQYF.

V is TRBV12-3 or TRBV12-4 and J is TRBJ2-3; 8 bases are shared with TRBD2. The CDR3 covers 15 residues. V lost 7 bases and J lost 2; bases outside the gene matches: 8. The CDR3 loop is CASIRGAGVTDTQYF. The CDR3 DNA reads as TGTGCCAGCATTCGGGGAGCGGGGGTCACAGATACGCAGTATTTT.

The chain couples TRBV7-9 to TRBJ1-4, with D unresolved. With 5 bases removed from V and 4 bases from J, the gap between germline ends came to 14 bases. The CDR3 has 15 amino acids. In germline, CDR1 is SEHNR, CDR2 FQNEAQ (reference sequence). The CDR3 sequence is CASSVEAAINEKLFF. The DNA of the CDR3 is TGTGCCAGCAGCGTAGAGGCAGCTATTAATGAAAAACTGTTTTTT. The whole variable domain, remainder taken from reference TRBV7-9 and TRBJ1-4, is DTGVSQNPRHKITKRGQNVTFRCDPISEHNRLYWYRQTLGQGPEFLTYFQNEAQLEKSRLLSDRFSAERPKGSFSTLEIQRTEQGDSAMYLCASSVEAAINEKLFFGSGTQLSVL.

V gene TRBV4-1 combines with J gene TRBJ2-1; 7 nucleotides align to TRBD1. CDR1 and CDR2 (germline): MGHRA, YSYEKL. Trimming cost V 2 bases and J 4 bases; bases outside gene matches: 5. This CDR3 contains 15 residues. This chain's CDR3 is CASSQPGQLYNEQFF. The CDR3 nucleotides read TGCGCCAGCAGCCAACCGGGACAGCTTTACAATGAGCAGTTCTTC.

At least ten counts were recorded for this clonotype. V and J are TRBV20-1 and TRBJ2-7; D gene uncertain. V lost 0 bases to trimming and J lost 0 bases, with 12 bases between them. Germline lookup yields CDR1 DFQATT and CDR2 SNEGSKA (reference sequence). CDR3 length equals 15 residues. The CDR3 DNA follows: TGCAGTGCTAGAGACCCTCGCACTTACTCCTACGAGCAGTACTTC. This sequence encodes CSARDPRTYSYEQYF.

There are many counts of this clonotype. V is TRBV5-6 and J is TRBJ2-3, with D perhaps TRBD1 (6 bases). Germline CDR1 is SGHDT and CDR2 is YYEEEE. V was pared by 1 base and J by 2 bases, with 11 bases between. This CDR3 region has 15 residues. DNA of the CDR3: TGTGCCAGCAGCTTGACCAGGGGCTACACAGATACGCAGTATTTT. This translates into CASSLTRGYTDTQYF. Filled out from reference TRBV5-6 and TRBJ2-3, the complete variable domain reads DAGVTQSPTHLIKTRGQQVTLRCSPKSGHDTVSWYQQALGQGPQFIFQYYEEEERQRGNFPDRFSGHQFPNYSSELNVNALLLGDSALYLCASSLTRGYTDTQYFGPGTRLTVL.

This clonotype was counted between two and nine times. The J gene is TRBJ2-7, the V gene TRBV29-1; 10 bases match TRBD1. CDR1 and CDR2 (germline): SQVTM, ANQGSEA. The V segment lost 7 bases and the J segment 5 bases; nucleotides outside the gene matches: 8. The CDR3 is 13 amino acids. CDR3 sequence reads: CSAGTGVTNEQYF. CDR3 coding DNA: TGCAGCGCAGGGACAGGGGTGACCAACGAGCAGTACTTC.

Many counts were recorded for this clonotype. The genes are TRBV6-1 and TRBJ1-2; D might be TRBD1 (6 bases). Germline V gives CDR1 MNHNS, CDR2 SASEGT. There are 12 residues in the CDR3. Trimming stripped 6 bases from V and 4 bases from J, with 9 bases between. The CDR3 nucleotides read TGTGCCAGCAGGGACAGCTCCTATGGCTACACCTTC. Translating it yields CASRDSSYGYTF.

Many counts were recorded for this clonotype. The chain is built from TRBV28 and TRBJ2-1; D tentatively reads TRBD1 or TRBD2 (5 bases each). The length of the CDR3 is 11 residues. Germline-derived CDR1 and CDR2 are MDHEN and SYDVKM. V was pared by 8 bases and J by 9 bases, with 11 bases between. The CDR3 DNA reads as TGTGCCAGCGGTCGAGGGGTTGAGCAGTTCTTC. Translated: CASGRGVEQFF.

V gene TRBV24-1 combines with J gene TRBJ1-2, with TRBD1 as a possible D gene (6 bases). V shed 5 bases and J shed 4 bases, with 19 bases lying between them. Germline V gives CDR1 KGHDR, CDR2 SFDVKD. The length of the CDR3 is 16 residues. DNA for the CDR3: TGTGCCACCAGTGCCACGACAACGGGACAAATCTATGGCTACACCTTC. Encoded protein: CATSATTTGQIYGYTF.

This clonotype has more than one count but fewer than ten. The J gene is TRBJ2-1, the V gene TRBV12-3 or TRBV12-4; TRBD1 matches at 9 bases. After removal of 4 bases from V and 3 bases from J, the junction contained 4 bases not matched to a gene. The CDR3 is 15 amino acids. CDR3 in amino acids: CASSSDRGSYNEQFF. DNA of the CDR3: TGTGCCAGCAGTTCGGACAGGGGAAGCTACAATGAGCAGTTCTTC.

In this sample, this clonotype turned up once. This may arise from a read error, as a much more abundant clone is one base away. This rearrangement joins TRBV12-5 to TRBJ2-5; no reliable D call. Germline-derived CDR1 and CDR2 are LGHNT and FRNRAP. This CDR3 has 12 residues. CDR3 coding DNA: TGTGCTAGTGGCTTCAGTGGAGAGATCCAGTACTTC. Its protein product is CASGFSGEIQYF.